Shown below are 31 T cell receptor beta chains from a single sample sequenced in a study of T-cell memory formation after mild COVID-19. TCRdb fed the 5' RACE reads into MiXCR, producing one record per CDR3 protein. The profile shows 200,000 to 250,000 distinct CDR3 sequences, 9.4% of them singletons. Sequencing used PBMCs or a T cell subset sorted from them (not recorded which). The receptors were sampled from a man younger than 35 who had mild COVID-19 (a few samples of this study predate the infection). Cell type and time point are not known.

This clonotype has only a few counts. The rearrangement links TRBV7-2 to TRBJ1-5; the D gene is possibly TRBD1 (6 bases). Germline values: CDR1 SGHTA, CDR2 FQGNSA. This CDR3 is 15 amino acids long. V was clipped by 5 bases and J by 7 bases, with 18 bases between them. The CDR3 DNA is TGTGCCAGCAGCCAATACCAGGGGAAGGAGCAGCCCCAGCATTTT. Protein: CASSQYQGKEQPQHF.

The rearrangement links TRBV4-3 to TRBJ1-6; a possible D gene is TRBD1 (5 bases). Deletions cut 4 bases from V and 5 bases from J, with 12 bases between. CDR3 length equals 15 residues. Germline V CDR1 and CDR2: LGHNA, YSLEER. The CDR3 protein is CASSRETENNSPLHF. In nucleotides, the CDR3 is TGCGCCAGCAGCCGAGAGACAGAAAATAATTCACCCCTCCACTTT.

This clonotype was picked up a small number of times. The rearrangement joins TRBV19 to TRBJ2-7; D ambiguous. CDR1 is LNHDA and CDR2 is SQIVND in the germline V gene (reference sequence). CDR3 size: 13 residues. The V end was cut by 4 bases, the J end by 6 bases, with 13 bases between. The CDR3 protein is CASSRDFLGEQYF. CDR3 DNA: TGTGCCAGTAGTAGAGACTTTCTGGGCGAGCAGTACTTC. The full variable domain, completed using reference TRBV19 and TRBJ2-7, is DGGITQSPKYLFRKEGQNVTLSCEQNLNHDAMYWYRQDPGQGLRLIYYSQIVNDFQKGDIAEGYSVSREKKESFPLTVTSAQKNPTAFYLCASSRDFLGEQYFGPGTRLTVT.

This clonotype was counted only a few times. The V and J genes are TRBV5-1 and TRBJ2-2; 8 nucleotides align to TRBD2. CDR1 and CDR2 from the germline V gene are SGHRS and YFSETQ. The CDR3 consists of 16 residues. The trim removed 4 bases at V and 6 bases at J, leaving 11 bases unmatched. The CDR3 coding sequence is TGCGCCAGCAGCCGGGGGGGGCCTACCCTGGCCGGGGAGCTGTTTTTT. The encoded protein is CASSRGGPTLAGELFF.

The chain employs TRBV6-4 and TRBJ2-2; perhaps D is TRBD1 or TRBD2 (6 bases each). The V end was cut by 3 bases, the J end by 2 bases, with 10 bases between. Germline assignment: CDR1 MRHNA and CDR2 SNTAGT. The length of the CDR3 is 15 residues. The CDR3 nucleotides are TGTGCCAGCAGTGAGGGGGGACAAAACACCGGGGAGCTGTTTTTT. Protein sequence: CASSEGGQNTGELFF.

Only a few counts were recorded for this clonotype. The V gene is TRBV7-2, the J gene TRBJ2-5; 7 bases agree with TRBD2. The trim removed 5 bases at V and 5 bases at J, leaving 11 bases unmatched. The V gene's germline CDR1 is SGHTA and CDR2 FQGNSA. The CDR3 extends over 15 amino acids. The CDR3 sequence is CASSPGRGSGETQYF. Here the CDR3 DNA reads TGTGCCAGCAGCCCCGGTCGCGGGAGCGGGGAGACCCAGTACTTC.

The V call is TRBV7-2, the J call TRBJ2-7; D is unresolved. V dropped 6 bases and J dropped 4 bases, with 10 bases sitting between them. The CDR3 covers 12 residues. CDR1 and CDR2 (germline): SGHTA, FQGNSA. The CDR3: CASSSDRYEQYV. For the CDR3, the DNA is TGTGCCAGCAGTTCGGACCGTTACGAGCAGTACGTC.

The sample holds many counts of this clonotype. The V call is TRBV9, the J call TRBJ2-3, with D maybe TRBD1 (5 bases). V shed 0 bases and J shed 0 bases, with 5 bases lying between them. The CDR3 totals 14 residues. CDR1 is SGDLS, CDR2 YYNGEE, per germline. The CDR3 DNA follows: TGTGCCAGCAGCGTAGGGGGCAGCACAGATACGCAGTATTTT. The encoded protein is CASSVGGSTDTQYF.

This clonotype was observed at least ten times. The rearrangement links TRBV7-3 to TRBJ2-4; D call uncertain. The V and J ends lost 1 base and 5 bases respectively, with 6 bases between them. This CDR3 is 13 amino acids long. Germline-derived CDR1 and CDR2 are SGHTA and FQGTGA. CDR3 region: CASSLKGENIQYF. In DNA form, the CDR3 reads TGTGCCAGCAGCTTAAAAGGAGAAAACATTCAGTACTTC.

In its sample, this clonotype was seen a few times. This chain links TRBV7-2 with TRBJ2-3, with D unresolved. The CDR3 contains 13 residues. V was trimmed by 1 base and J by 4 bases, leaving 6 bases between them. CDR1 and CDR2 (germline): SGHTA, FQGNSA. The CDR3 protein is CASSLGRPDTQYF. The CDR3 DNA follows: TGTGCCAGCAGCTTAGGGAGACCAGATACGCAGTATTTT.

The CDR3 bases are TGTGCCAGCAGCAACTCCCTCACGGGGGGTTCTGGGGAGACCCAGTACTTC. It specifies CASSNSLTGGSGETQYF. This chain uses TRBV14 with TRBJ2-5; 7 nucleotides line up with TRBD2. Germline V gene data show CDR1 as SGHDN and CDR2 as FVKESK. The ends lost 5 bases at V and 5 bases at J; junction bases unmatched: 17. This CDR3 has 17 amino acids.

This clonotype was counted a few times. The chain has TRBV27 and TRBJ2-3; the D gene could be TRBD1 or TRBD2 (5 bases each). The CDR3 has 17 amino acids. Per germline, CDR1 MNHEY and CDR2 SMNVEV (reference sequence). V was trimmed by 1 base and J by 2 bases, leaving 16 bases between them. The CDR3 coding sequence is TGTGCCAGCAGTTTATTAGGGTTATCGGGGCTCACAGATACGCAGTATTTT. Amino acid sequence: CASSLLGLSGLTDTQYF.

This clonotype was observed at least ten times. The chain joins TRBV5-1 to TRBJ2-5; no clear D gene. Germline values: CDR1 SGHRS, CDR2 YFSETQ. V was cut by 4 bases and J by 2 bases, with 18 bases left in between. This CDR3 has 16 residues. CDR3 sequence: CASSAEPLGDQETQYF. CDR3 coding DNA: TGCGCCAGCAGCGCGGAACCCCTTGGGGATCAAGAGACCCAGTACTTC.

This clonotype was seen only a few times. V and J are TRBV27 and TRBJ1-1; D gene ambiguous. The CDR3 contains 13 residues. V lost 3 bases, J lost 3 bases, and 8 bases lay in between. Germline CDR1 and CDR2: MNHEY and SMNVEV (reference sequence). Written as DNA, the CDR3 is TGTGCCAGCAGTTTGTTAGTTGACACTGAAGCTTTCTTT. Translation gives CASSLLVDTEAFF.

Only a few counts were recorded for this clonotype. Here the CDR3 DNA reads TGCAGTGCTAGAGATGCGGGAGCAACTAATGAAAAACTGTTTTTT. Its translation: CSARDAGATNEKLFF. The V and J genes are TRBV20-1 and TRBJ1-4; D call uncertain. Trimming stripped 0 bases from V and 0 bases from J, with 8 bases between. The CDR3 consists of 15 residues. Germline V gene sequence: CDR1 DFQATT, CDR2 SNEGSKA (reference sequence).

This clonotype has just a few counts. Here the CDR3 reads CASSPRPSVGDEQYV. The CDR3 bases are TGTGCCAGCAGCCCCCGCCCCTCCGTTGGCGACGAGCAGTACGTC. This rearrangement joins TRBV7-6 to TRBJ2-7; D remains ambiguous. Germline-derived CDR1 and CDR2 are SGHVS and FNYEAQ. Trimming cost V 5 bases and J 5 bases, with 19 bases left between them. The CDR3 has 15 residues.

Only a few counts were recorded for this clonotype. The chain has TRBV20-1 and TRBJ1-5; perhaps TRBD1 as D (6 bases). Trimming stripped 5 bases from V and 2 bases from J, with 13 bases between. The CDR3 has 14 residues. Per germline, CDR1 DFQATT and CDR2 SNEGSKA (reference sequence). The CDR3 loop is CSARGGAGNQPQHF. CDR3 nucleotides: TGCAGTGCTCGTGGGGGGGCAGGCAATCAGCCCCAGCATTTT.

In its sample, this clonotype was seen a few times. The chain uses TRBV19 and TRBJ2-5, with 10 bases lining up with TRBD1. This CDR3 comprises 13 residues. The J segment lost 4 bases and the V segment lost 7 bases, leaving 3 bases of the junction unmatched. Germline CDR1 LNHDA, CDR2 SQIVND (reference sequence). This CDR3 is CASNRDRGETQYF. DNA of the CDR3: TGTGCCAGTAATCGGGACAGGGGAGAGACCCAGTACTTC.

The table lists this clonotype with many counts. The V and J genes are TRBV7-8 and TRBJ1-1; weak D call: TRBD1 (6 bases). Trimming removed 1 base at V and 8 bases at J, with 11 bases between. Germline loops: CDR1 SGHVS, CDR2 FQNEAQ. The CDR3 sequence is 13 residues long. CDR3 sequence (DNA): TGTGCCAGCAGCTTAGTTCCAGGGGTCGAAGCTTTCTTT. It encodes CASSLVPGVEAFF.

This clonotype was seen only a few times. The CDR3 protein is CASSLAILGRRGTEAFF. The CDR3 bases are TGTGCCAGCAGCTTAGCAATTTTAGGTCGCAGGGGCACTGAAGCTTTCTTT. V usage is TRBV7-8 and J usage is TRBJ1-1, with D possibly matching TRBD1 (6 bases). V lost 0 bases, J lost 4 bases, and 18 bases lay in between. In germline, CDR1 is SGHVS, CDR2 FQNEAQ. The CDR3 is 17 amino acids. Supplemented by reference TRBV7-8 and TRBJ1-1, the full variable domain reads GAGVSQSPRYKVAKRGQDVALRCDPISGHVSLFWYQQALGQGPEFLTYFQNEAQLDKSGLPSDRFFAERPEGSVSTLKIQRTQQEDSAVYLCASSLAILGRRGTEAFFGQGTRLTVV.

The chain combines TRBV30 with TRBJ2-3; D ambiguous. CDR1 is GTSNPN, CDR2 SVGIG, per germline (reference sequence). There are 13 residues in the CDR3. With 2 bases removed from V and 2 bases from J, the gap between germline ends came to 8 bases. CDR3 coding DNA: TGTGCCTGGAGTTCTCTATTCACAGATACGCAGTATTTT. Its translation is CAWSSLFTDTQYF. The whole variable domain, filled in from reference TRBV30 and TRBJ2-3, reads SQTIHQWPATLVQPVGSPLSLECTVEGTSNPNLYWYRQAAGRGLQLLFYSVGIGQISSEVPQNLSASRPQDRQFILSSKKLLLSDSGFYLCAWSSLFTDTQYFGPGTRLTVL.

The sample holds a few counts of this clonotype. The chain carries TRBV4-1 and TRBJ2-1; 8 bases match TRBD2. From germline, CDR1 is MGHRA and CDR2 YSYEKL. CDR3 size: 15 residues. V trimming: 1 base; J trimming: 7 bases; junction bases outside the gene matches: 6. The DNA for the CDR3 is TGCGCCAGCAGCCAAGCGGGACTAGGCGGGAATGAGCAGTTCTTC. Its protein is CASSQAGLGGNEQFF.

This clonotype occurred a few times. This chain connects TRBV7-3 to TRBJ1-1; D unclear. The V end lost 1 base, the J end lost 1 base, and 10 bases lay between the germline ends. CDR1 and CDR2 from the germline V gene are SGHTA and FQGTGA. This CDR3 contains 15 residues. The CDR3, as DNA: TGTGCCAGCAGCTTAAAAGTCGGGAGGAACACTGAAGCTTTCTTT. Residues: CASSLKVGRNTEAFF.

The table lists this clonotype with a few counts. V gene TRBV6-2 or TRBV6-3 combines with J gene TRBJ2-2, with D uncertain. The CDR3 totals 13 residues. The V and J ends lost 6 bases and 5 bases respectively, with 10 bases between them. Germline-derived CDR1 and CDR2 are MNHEY and SVGEGT. The CDR3 reads CASSHTQTGELFF. Here the CDR3 DNA reads TGTGCCAGCAGCCACACCCAAACCGGGGAGCTGTTTTTT.

The chain couples TRBV7-8 to TRBJ2-1; weak D call: TRBD1 (5 bases). Between the trimmed V and J ends, which lost 5 bases and 7 bases, there was a span of 9 bases. From germline, CDR1 is SGHVS and CDR2 FQNEAQ. The length of the CDR3 is 12 residues. In DNA form, the CDR3 reads TGTGCCAGCAGCGTGACAGCAAATGAGCAGTTCTTC. Translated, it gives CASSVTANEQFF.

CDR3 in amino acids: CSVETSGGESDTQYF. CDR3 DNA: TGCAGCGTTGAGACTAGCGGGGGGGAGTCAGATACGCAGTATTTT. J is TRBJ2-3 and V is TRBV29-1, with 14 bases that match TRBD2. J gave up 4 bases and V 3 bases, and 3 bases lay outside the gene matches. The CDR3 is 15 residues long. CDR1 SQVTM and CDR2 ANQGSEA come from the germline V gene.

The chain has TRBV5-4 and TRBJ2-5; TRBD2 matches at 7 bases. The CDR3 is made up of 12 amino acids. J was trimmed by 5 bases and V by 9 bases; bases with no gene match: 7. Germline V gives CDR1 SGHNT, CDR2 YYREEE (reference sequence). The CDR3 reads CAMRAGDETQYF. CDR3 coding DNA: TGTGCCATGCGGGCGGGGGACGAGACCCAGTACTTC.

This clonotype was seen a handful of times. V usage is TRBV7-8 and J usage is TRBJ1-1, with TRBD1 matching 9 bases. The CDR3 runs to 14 residues. Per the germline V gene, CDR1 is SGHVS and CDR2 is FQNEAQ. After removal of 4 bases from V and 10 bases from J, the junction contained 10 bases not matched to a gene. This chain's CDR3 is CASSSPGTGLRAFF. The CDR3 nucleotides are TGTGCCAGCAGCTCCCCCGGGACAGGGCTGCGAGCTTTCTTT.

This clonotype appeared a few times. The rearrangement joins TRBV15 to TRBJ1-6; weak D call: TRBD1 (5 bases). Trimming cost V 3 bases and J 8 bases, with 17 bases left between them. The CDR3 extends over 16 amino acids. The germline CDR1 and CDR2 sequences are LNHNV and YYDKDF (reference sequence). The CDR3 protein is CATSSADGTWDSPLHF. The CDR3 coding sequence is TGTGCCACCAGCAGCGCAGACGGGACTTGGGATTCACCCCTCCACTTT.

This clonotype was recorded at least ten times. The J gene is TRBJ2-5, the V gene TRBV12-3 or TRBV12-4; weak D call: TRBD2 (6 bases). Trimming cost V 6 bases and J 7 bases, with 15 bases left between them. The CDR3 has 13 amino acids. Written as DNA, the CDR3 is TGTGCCAGCAGCCGGGACTTTACTGGGACCCAGTACTTC. It codes for CASSRDFTGTQYF.

This clonotype was observed many times. The J gene is TRBJ1-1, the V gene TRBV4-1; maybe TRBD1 (6 bases). CDR3 length: 13 amino acids. V lost 5 bases and J lost 7, with 14 bases in between. The germline CDR1 and CDR2 sequences are MGHRA and YSYEKL. The CDR3 protein is CASSKRQEYEAFF. The CDR3 bases are TGCGCCAGCAGCAAGAGACAGGAGTATGAAGCTTTCTTT.